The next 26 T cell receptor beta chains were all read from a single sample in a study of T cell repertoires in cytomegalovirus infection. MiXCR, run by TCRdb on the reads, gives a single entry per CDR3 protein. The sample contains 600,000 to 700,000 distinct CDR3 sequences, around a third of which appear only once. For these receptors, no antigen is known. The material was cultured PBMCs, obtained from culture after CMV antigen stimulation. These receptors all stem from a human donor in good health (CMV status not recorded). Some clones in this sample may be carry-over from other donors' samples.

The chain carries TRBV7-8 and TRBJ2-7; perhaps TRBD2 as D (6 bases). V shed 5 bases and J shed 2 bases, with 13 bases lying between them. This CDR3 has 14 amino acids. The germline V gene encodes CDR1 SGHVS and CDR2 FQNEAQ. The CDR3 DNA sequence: TGTGCCAGCAGCGCCCGGGGGAAGGCCTACGAGCAGTACTTC. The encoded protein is CASSARGKAYEQYF.

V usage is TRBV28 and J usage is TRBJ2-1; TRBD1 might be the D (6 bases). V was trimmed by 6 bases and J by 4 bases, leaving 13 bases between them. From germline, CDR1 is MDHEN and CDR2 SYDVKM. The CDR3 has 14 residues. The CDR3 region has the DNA TGTGCCAGCAGCCCGGGACATCAGTACAATGAGCAGTTCTTC. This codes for CASSPGHQYNEQFF.

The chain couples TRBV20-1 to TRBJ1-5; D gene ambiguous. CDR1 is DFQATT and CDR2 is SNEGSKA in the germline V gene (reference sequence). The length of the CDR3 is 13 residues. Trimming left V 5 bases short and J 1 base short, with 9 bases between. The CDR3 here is CSAGVESNQPQHF. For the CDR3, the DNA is TGCAGTGCTGGCGTGGAGAGCAATCAGCCCCAGCATTTT.

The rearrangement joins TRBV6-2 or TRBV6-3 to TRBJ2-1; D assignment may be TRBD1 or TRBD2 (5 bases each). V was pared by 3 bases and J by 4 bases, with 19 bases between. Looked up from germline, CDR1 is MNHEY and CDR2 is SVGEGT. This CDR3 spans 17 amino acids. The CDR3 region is CASSYSLVRDDYNEQFF. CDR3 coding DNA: TGTGCCAGCAGTTATTCATTGGTTCGGGACGATTACAATGAGCAGTTCTTC.

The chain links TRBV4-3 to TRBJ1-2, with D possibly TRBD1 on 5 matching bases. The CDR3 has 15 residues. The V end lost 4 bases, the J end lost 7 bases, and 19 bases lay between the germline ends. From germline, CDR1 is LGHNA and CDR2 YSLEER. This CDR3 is CASSPNLRGMGGYTF. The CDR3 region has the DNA TGCGCCAGCAGCCCCAACCTTCGGGGCATGGGTGGCTACACCTTC.

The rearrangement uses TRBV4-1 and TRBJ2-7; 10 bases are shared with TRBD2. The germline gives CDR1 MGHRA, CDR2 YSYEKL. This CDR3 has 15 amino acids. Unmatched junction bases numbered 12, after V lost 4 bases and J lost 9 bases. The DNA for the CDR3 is TGCGCCAGCAGCCCGATTCTAGCGGGGGATCAGGGGCAGTACTTC. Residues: CASSPILAGDQGQYF.

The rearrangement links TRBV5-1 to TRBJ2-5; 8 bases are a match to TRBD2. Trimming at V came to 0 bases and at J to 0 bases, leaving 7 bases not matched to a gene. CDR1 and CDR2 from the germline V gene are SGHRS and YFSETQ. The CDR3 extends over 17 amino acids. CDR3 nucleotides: TGCGCCAGCAGCTTGGGAACTAGCGGAGGGTACCAAGAGACCCAGTACTTC. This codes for CASSLGTSGGYQETQYF.

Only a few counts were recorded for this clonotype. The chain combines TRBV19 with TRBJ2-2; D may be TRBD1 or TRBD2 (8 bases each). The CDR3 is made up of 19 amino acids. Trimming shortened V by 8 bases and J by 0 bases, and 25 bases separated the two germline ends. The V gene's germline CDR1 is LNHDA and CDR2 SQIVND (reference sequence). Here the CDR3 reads CASHQGAGGIRANTGELFF. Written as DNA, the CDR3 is TGTGCCAGTCACCAGGGGGCGGGAGGAATTAGGGCGAACACCGGGGAGCTGTTTTTT.

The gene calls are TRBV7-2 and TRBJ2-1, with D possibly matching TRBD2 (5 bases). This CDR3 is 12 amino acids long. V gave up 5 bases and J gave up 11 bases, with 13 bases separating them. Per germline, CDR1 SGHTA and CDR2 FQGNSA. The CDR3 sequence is CASSDPSGKQFF. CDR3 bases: TGTGCCAGCAGCGACCCCAGCGGAAAGCAGTTCTTC.

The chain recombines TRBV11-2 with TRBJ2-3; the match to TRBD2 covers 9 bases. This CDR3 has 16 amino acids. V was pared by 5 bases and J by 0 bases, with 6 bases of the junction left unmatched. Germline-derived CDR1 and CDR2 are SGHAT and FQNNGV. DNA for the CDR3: TGTGCCAGCAGCCAAAGCGGGGGGCGAAGCACAGATACGCAGTATTTT. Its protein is CASSQSGGRSTDTQYF.

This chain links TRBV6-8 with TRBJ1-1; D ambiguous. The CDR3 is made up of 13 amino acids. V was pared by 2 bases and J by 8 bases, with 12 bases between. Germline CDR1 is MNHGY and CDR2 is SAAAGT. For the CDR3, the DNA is TGTGCCAGCAGTTACGTTTTAGGGTCCGAAGCTTTCTTT. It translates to CASSYVLGSEAFF.

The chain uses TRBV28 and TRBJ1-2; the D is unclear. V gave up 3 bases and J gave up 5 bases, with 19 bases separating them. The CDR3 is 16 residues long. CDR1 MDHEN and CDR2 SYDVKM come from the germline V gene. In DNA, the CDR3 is TGTGCCAGCAGTTTCCCCGGGTCGTCCAGCCCTTATGGCTACACCTTC. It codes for CASSFPGSSSPYGYTF.

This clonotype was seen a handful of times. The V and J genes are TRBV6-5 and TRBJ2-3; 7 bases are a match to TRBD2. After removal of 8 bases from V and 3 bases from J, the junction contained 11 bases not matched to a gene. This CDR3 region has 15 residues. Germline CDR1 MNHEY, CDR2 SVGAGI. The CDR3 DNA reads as TGTGCCAGCGGACGGGGAGGGGTGAGGACAGATACGCAGTATTTT. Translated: CASGRGGVRTDTQYF.

DNA for the CDR3: TGTGCCAGCAGTGATAAAGCCAGGGATAAGTCAGGCGAGCAGTACTTC. This sequence encodes CASSDKARDKSGEQYF. The genes are TRBV2 and TRBJ2-7; TRBD1 is a possible D gene (5 bases). The CDR3 totals 16 residues. V lost 3 bases and J 6 bases, leaving 21 bases between the germline ends. Germline values: CDR1 SNHLY, CDR2 FYNNEI. Using reference TRBV2 and TRBJ2-7 for the parts outside the CDR3, the full variable domain is EPEVTQTPSHQVTQMGQEVILRCVPISNHLYFYWYRQILGQKVEFLVSFYNNEISEKSEIFDDQFSVERPDGSNFTLKIRSTKLEDSAMYFCASSDKARDKSGEQYFGPGTRLTVT.

In nucleotides, the CDR3 is TGCGCCAGCAGCTTACGCGGCCCGCAAATGAACACTGAAGCTTTCTTT. The encoded protein is CASSLRGPQMNTEAFF. The chain has TRBV5-1 and TRBJ1-1; D not certain. Germline loops: CDR1 SGHRS, CDR2 YFSETQ. Trimming shortened V by 2 bases and J by 0 bases, and 14 bases separated the two germline ends. The CDR3 spans 16 residues.

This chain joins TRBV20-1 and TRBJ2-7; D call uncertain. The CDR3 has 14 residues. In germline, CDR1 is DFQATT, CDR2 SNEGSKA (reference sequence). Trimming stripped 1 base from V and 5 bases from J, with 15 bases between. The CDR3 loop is CSARGGGSKDEQYF. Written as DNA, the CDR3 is TGCAGTGCTAGAGGGGGTGGGTCGAAGGACGAGCAGTACTTC.

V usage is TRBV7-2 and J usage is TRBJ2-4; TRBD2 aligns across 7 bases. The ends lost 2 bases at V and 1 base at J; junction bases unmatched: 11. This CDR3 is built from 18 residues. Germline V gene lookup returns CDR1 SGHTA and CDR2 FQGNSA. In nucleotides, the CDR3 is TGTGCCAGCAGCTTAAGCGGCCGAGCGGGATGGGCCAAAAACATTCAGTACTTC. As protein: CASSLSGRAGWAKNIQYF.

CDR3 sequence (DNA): TGTGCCAGCAGAAGAGACAGGAGGACTGAAGCTTTCTTT. Protein sequence: CASRRDRRTEAFF. The J gene is TRBJ1-1, the V gene TRBV6-5; D perhaps matches TRBD1 (6 bases). From germline, CDR1 is MNHEY and CDR2 SVGAGI. The V end lost 6 bases, the J end lost 5 bases, and 13 bases lay between the germline ends. The CDR3 extends over 13 amino acids.

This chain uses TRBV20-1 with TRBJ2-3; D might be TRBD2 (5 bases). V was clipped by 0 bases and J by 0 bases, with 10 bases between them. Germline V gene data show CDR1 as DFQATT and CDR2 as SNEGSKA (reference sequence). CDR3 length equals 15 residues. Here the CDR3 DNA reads TGCAGTGCTAGAGAAGCGGCTACTAGCACAGATACGCAGTATTTT. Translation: CSAREAATSTDTQYF.

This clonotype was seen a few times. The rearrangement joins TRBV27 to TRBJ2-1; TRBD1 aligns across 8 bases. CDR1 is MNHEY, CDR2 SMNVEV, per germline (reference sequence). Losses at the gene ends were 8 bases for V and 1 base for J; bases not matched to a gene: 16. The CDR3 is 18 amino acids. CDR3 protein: CASHTRDRPGGSYNEQFF. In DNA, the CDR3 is TGTGCCAGCCATACCCGGGACAGGCCCGGCGGGTCCTACAATGAGCAGTTCTTC.

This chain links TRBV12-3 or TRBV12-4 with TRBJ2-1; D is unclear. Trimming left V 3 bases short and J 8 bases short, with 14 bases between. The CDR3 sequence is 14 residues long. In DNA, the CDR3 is TGTGCCAGCAGTTTTCGGTACCATCTGGATGAGCAGTTCTTC. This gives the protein CASSFRYHLDEQFF.

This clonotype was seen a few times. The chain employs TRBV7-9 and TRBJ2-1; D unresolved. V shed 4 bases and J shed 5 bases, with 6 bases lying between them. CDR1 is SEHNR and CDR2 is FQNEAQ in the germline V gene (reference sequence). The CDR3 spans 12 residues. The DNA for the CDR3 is TGTGCCAGCAGCTGGGTTGACAATGAGCAGTTCTTC. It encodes CASSWVDNEQFF.

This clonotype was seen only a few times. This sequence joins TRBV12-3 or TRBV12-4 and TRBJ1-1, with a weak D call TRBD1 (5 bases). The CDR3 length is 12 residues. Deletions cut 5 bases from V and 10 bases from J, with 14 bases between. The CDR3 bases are TGTGCCAGCAGTCCAAACCAGGGCCCAGCTTTCTTT. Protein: CASSPNQGPAFF.

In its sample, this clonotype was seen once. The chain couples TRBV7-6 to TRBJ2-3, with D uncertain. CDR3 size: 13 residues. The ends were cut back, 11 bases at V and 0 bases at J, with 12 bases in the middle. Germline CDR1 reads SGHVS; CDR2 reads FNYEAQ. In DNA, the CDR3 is TGTGCCCTCGTCTGGGGAAGCACAGATACGCAGTATTTT. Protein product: CALVWGSTDTQYF.

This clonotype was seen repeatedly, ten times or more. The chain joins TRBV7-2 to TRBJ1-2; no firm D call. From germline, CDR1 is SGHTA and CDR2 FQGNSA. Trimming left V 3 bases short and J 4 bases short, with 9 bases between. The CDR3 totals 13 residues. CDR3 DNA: TGTGCCAGCAGCTTCTTTGTCAGCTATGGCTACACCTTC. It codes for CASSFFVSYGYTF.

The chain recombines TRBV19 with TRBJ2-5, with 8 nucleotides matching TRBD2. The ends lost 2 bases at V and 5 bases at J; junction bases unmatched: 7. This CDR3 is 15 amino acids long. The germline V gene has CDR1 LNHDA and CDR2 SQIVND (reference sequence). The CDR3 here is CASSIRREVWETQYF. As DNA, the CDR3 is TGTGCCAGTAGTATACGGCGGGAGGTATGGGAGACCCAGTACTTC.